The entry below gives a single TCR beta chain sequence along with its context. The sample originates from a study of T cell responses to AZD1222 COVID-19 vaccine. Trimming took 4 bases from V and 5 from J, leaving 11 bases between them. The germline V gene encodes CDR1 SQVTM and CDR2 ANQGSEA. The CDR3 contains 12 residues. This table comes from immunoSEQ multiplex PCR, and its TCRdb copy is limited to in-frame clones, with some not included. The table lists roughly 200,000 clones, roughly nine tenths of them singletons, with over 1.5% in the top ten. The sequence derives from an adult who received the AZD1222 COVID-19 vaccine. The chain recombines TRBV29-1 with TRBJ1-2, with TRBD1 as a possible D gene (5 bases). Here the sequenced sample was peripheral blood, taken 28 days after the second AZD1222 dose. The CDR3 is CSVGEGSYGYTF. The CDR3, as DNA: TGCAGCGTTGGGGAGGGGTCTTATGGCTACACCTTC.